This entry lists 19 T cell receptor beta chains sequenced from one sample in a study of cytomegalovirus exposure and HLA in healthy donors. Sequencing was performed with immunoSEQ multiplex PCR; in TCRdb, only in-frame clones are kept and a portion is missing. Among 220,000 or so clones, approximately 80% were seen once, and the ten largest hold around an eighth. The sample was PBMCs. These receptor sequences come from a woman in her twenties or thirties in good health and CMV-seropositive.

The chain recombines TRBV7-9 with TRBJ1-5, with TRBD1 matching over 7 bases. Losses at the gene ends were 1 base for V and 6 bases for J; bases not matched to a gene: 12. Germline CDR1 is SEHNR and CDR2 is FQNEAQ (reference sequence). There are 17 residues in the CDR3. This CDR3 reads CASSLDLGGNGAQPQHF. The CDR3 nucleotides read TGTGCCAGCAGCTTAGATCTAGGGGGCAATGGCGCTCAGCCCCAGCATTTT.

The rearrangement joins TRBV7-2 to TRBJ2-2; a possible D gene is TRBD2 (6 bases). V was trimmed by 4 bases and J by 3 bases, leaving 9 bases between them. CDR1 and CDR2 from the germline V gene are SGHTA and FQGNSA. This CDR3 is 14 amino acids long. The CDR3, as DNA: TGTGCCAGCAGCTACGGGACTCACACCGGGGAGCTGTTTTTT. Amino acid sequence: CASSYGTHTGELFF.

This chain links TRBV4-1 with TRBJ2-1, with 7 bases matching TRBD2. J gave up 7 bases and V 5 bases, and 20 bases lay outside the gene matches. This CDR3 is 18 amino acids long. Germline CDR1 and CDR2: MGHRA and YSYEKL. CDR3 residues: CASSARTLWTRNSNEQFF. Here the CDR3 DNA reads TGCGCCAGCAGCGCCCGAACCCTTTGGACTAGGAACTCTAATGAGCAGTTCTTC.

CDR3 sequence: CASSRDPIEKLFF. CDR3 bases: TGCGCCAGCAGCAGGGATCCAATAGAAAAACTGTTTTTT. This sequence joins TRBV5-1 and TRBJ1-4; D gene uncertain. From germline, CDR1 is SGHRS and CDR2 YFSETQ. The CDR3 consists of 13 residues. V gave up 4 bases and J gave up 8 bases, with 12 bases separating them.

The chain is built from TRBV7-9 and TRBJ2-6, with D hard to call. The germline CDR1 and CDR2 sequences are SEHNR and FQNEAQ (reference sequence). The CDR3 is 15 amino acids. V was pared by 7 bases and J by 0 bases, with 10 bases between. CDR3 bases: TGTGCCAGCATCCAAGGCCCCTCTGGGGCCAACGTCCTGACTTTC. This encodes CASIQGPSGANVLTF. Full variable domain (remainder filled in from reference TRBV7-9 and TRBJ2-6): DTGVSQNPRHKITKRGQNVTFRCDPISEHNRLYWYRQTLGQGPEFLTYFQNEAQLEKSRLLSDRFSAERPKGSFSTLEIQRTEQGDSAMYLCASIQGPSGANVLTFGAGSRLTVL.

This clone was seen more than once but under ten times. V is TRBV29-1 and J is TRBJ1-2; no reliable D call. The CDR3 runs to 12 residues. V dropped 3 bases and J dropped 2 bases, with 7 bases sitting between them. The germline V gene encodes CDR1 SQVTM and CDR2 ANQGSEA. CDR3 amino acids: CSVERRNYGYTF. As DNA, the CDR3 is TGCAGCGTTGAGAGGCGGAACTATGGCTACACCTTC. Full variable domain (outside the CDR3, taken from reference TRBV29-1 and TRBJ1-2): SAVISQKPSRDICQRGTSLTIQCQVDSQVTMMFWYRQQPGQSLTLIATANQGSEATYESGFVIDKFPISRPNLTFSTLTVSNMSPEDSSIYLCSVERRNYGYTFGSGTRLTVV.

The rearrangement uses TRBV11-3 and TRBJ1-1; the match to TRBD1 covers 8 bases. CDR3 length: 13 amino acids. The trim removed 2 bases at V and 10 bases at J, leaving 6 bases unmatched. CDR1 is SGHNT and CDR2 is YENEEA in the germline V gene. CDR3: CASSLSQGAGAFF. In nucleotides, the CDR3 is TGTGCCAGCAGCTTAAGCCAGGGGGCTGGAGCTTTCTTT.

A single count supports this clone. The rearrangement uses TRBV2 and TRBJ2-7, with a possible D match to TRBD1 (5 bases). The V gene's germline CDR1 is SNHLY and CDR2 FYNNEI. Deletions cut 7 bases from V and 7 bases from J, with 17 bases between. This CDR3 comprises 13 residues. The CDR3 DNA follows: TGTGCCAGCAAGGACACCTCCGGTTGGGAGCAGTACTTC. It is translated as CASKDTSGWEQYF.

The chain recombines TRBV18 with TRBJ2-1; D is unresolved. Germline V gene data show CDR1 as KGHSH and CDR2 as LQKENI. V was shortened by 3 bases and J by 4 bases, with 10 bases between the two germline ends. The CDR3 covers 14 residues. The CDR3 DNA reads TGTGCCAGCTCACCTACGGGCCTGTACAATGAGCAGTTCTTC. Protein: CASSPTGLYNEQFF.

The chain employs TRBV28 and TRBJ2-7; TRBD1 agrees at 8 bases. There are 13 residues in the CDR3. Per germline, CDR1 MDHEN and CDR2 SYDVKM. Trimming at V came to 5 bases and at J to 4 bases, leaving 4 bases not matched to a gene. The CDR3 bases are TGTGCCAGCAGTACACAGGGGGTGTACGAGCAGTACTTC. Translation gives CASSTQGVYEQYF.

The V and J genes are TRBV11-2 and TRBJ2-1; tentatively, D is TRBD1 (6 bases). The CDR3 extends over 17 amino acids. V lost 1 base and J 6 bases, leaving 19 bases between the germline ends. CDR1 is SGHAT, CDR2 FQNNGV, per germline. The CDR3 spells CASSLVMGATIGNEQFF. CDR3 nucleotides: TGTGCCAGCAGCTTAGTAATGGGGGCGACGATCGGCAATGAGCAGTTCTTC.

The rearrangement links TRBV5-1 to TRBJ2-7, with D possibly matching TRBD1 (5 bases). The V gene's germline CDR1 is SGHRS and CDR2 YFSETQ. This CDR3 has 14 amino acids. Trimming took 4 bases from V and 2 from J, leaving 13 bases between them. The DNA for the CDR3 is TGCGCCAGCAGCCGCGACAGCACAGCCTACGAGCAGTACTTC. It is translated as CASSRDSTAYEQYF.

The J gene is TRBJ2-7, the V gene TRBV27, with 7 positions matching TRBD2. Germline lookup yields CDR1 MNHEY and CDR2 SMNVEV (reference sequence). The CDR3 is 14 residues long. V was pared by 3 bases and J by 3 bases, with 5 bases of the junction left unmatched. CDR3 nucleotides: TGTGCCAGCAGTTTCCGGGAGGTGGGCTACGAGCAGTACTTC. Its protein product is CASSFREVGYEQYF.

This sequence joins TRBV28 and TRBJ1-2; a weak D match, TRBD1 (5 bases). The germline gives CDR1 MDHEN, CDR2 SYDVKM. Between the trimmed V and J ends, which lost 3 bases and 4 bases, there was a span of 12 bases. The CDR3 runs 14 residues. For the CDR3, the DNA is TGTGCCAGCAGTTTTCAGTCCAGGGCCTATGGCTACACCTTC. This codes for CASSFQSRAYGYTF.

The chain has TRBV4-1 and TRBJ2-7; 7 nucleotides line up with TRBD1. Germline-derived CDR1 and CDR2 are MGHRA and YSYEKL. CDR3 length: 20 residues. Trimming at V came to 2 bases and at J to 0 bases, leaving 19 bases not matched to a gene. The CDR3 DNA reads as TGCGCCAGCAGCCAATTCGGGCCGCCCTTCCCGGGACAGAACTCCTACGAGCAGTACTTC. It codes for CASSQFGPPFPGQNSYEQYF.

The chain couples TRBV28 to TRBJ1-1, with 8 nucleotides matching TRBD1. V was clipped by 3 bases and J by 0 bases; unmatched bases: 6. CDR3 size: 16 residues. The V gene's germline CDR1 is MDHEN and CDR2 SYDVKM. CDR3 residues: CASSFVGTGVNTEAFF. DNA of the CDR3: TGTGCCAGCAGTTTCGTAGGGACAGGAGTGAACACTGAAGCTTTCTTT.

This clone was detected only a few times. The chain has TRBV30 and TRBJ1-2; 7 bases match TRBD1. The CDR3 totals 12 residues. J was trimmed by 5 bases and V by 4 bases; bases with no gene match: 4. The germline V gene has CDR1 GTSNPN and CDR2 SVGIG (reference sequence). DNA for the CDR3: TGTGCCTGGATACAGGGGATTTATGGCTACACCTTC. Protein: CAWIQGIYGYTF.

The chain combines TRBV5-6 with TRBJ2-1, with 11 bases that match TRBD2. J gave up 12 bases and V 0 bases, and 11 bases lay outside the gene matches. The CDR3 covers 16 residues. CDR1 is SGHDT and CDR2 is YYEEEE in the germline V gene. The CDR3 DNA follows: TGTGCCAGCAGCTTGGCGGGACTAGCGGCCTCAACGGGGCAGTTCTTC. Protein: CASSLAGLAASTGQFF.

The chain employs TRBV30 and TRBJ2-7, with 10 bases identical to TRBD1. This CDR3 comprises 13 residues. The germline gives CDR1 GTSNPN, CDR2 SVGIG (reference sequence). V shed 4 bases and J 3 bases; nucleotides not matched to a gene: 3. The CDR3 loop is CAWTGQGGYEQYF. For the CDR3, the DNA is TGTGCCTGGACCGGACAGGGGGGCTACGAGCAGTACTTC. Complete variable domain (other parts from reference TRBV30 and TRBJ2-7): SQTIHQWPATLVQPVGSPLSLECTVEGTSNPNLYWYRQAAGRGLQLLFYSVGIGQISSEVPQNLSASRPQDRQFILSSKKLLLSDSGFYLCAWTGQGGYEQYFGPGTRLTVT.